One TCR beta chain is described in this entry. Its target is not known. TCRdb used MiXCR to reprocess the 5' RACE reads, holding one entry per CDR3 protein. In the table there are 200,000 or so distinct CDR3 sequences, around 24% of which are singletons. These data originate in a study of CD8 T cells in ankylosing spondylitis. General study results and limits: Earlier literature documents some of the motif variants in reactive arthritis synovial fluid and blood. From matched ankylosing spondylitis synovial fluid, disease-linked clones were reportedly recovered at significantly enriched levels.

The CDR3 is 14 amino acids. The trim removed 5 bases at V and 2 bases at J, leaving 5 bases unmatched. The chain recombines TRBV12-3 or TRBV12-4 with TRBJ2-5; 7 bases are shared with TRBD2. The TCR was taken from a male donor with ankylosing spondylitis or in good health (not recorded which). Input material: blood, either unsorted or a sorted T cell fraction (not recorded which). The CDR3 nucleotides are TGTGCCAGCAGTCCAAGAGCGGGACAAGAGACCCAGTACTTC. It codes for CASSPRAGQETQYF.